This is a list of T cell receptor beta chains from one sample in a study of blood T cell repertoires in COVID-19. TCRdb's copy holds only in-frame clones and misses some; the assay was immunoSEQ multiplex PCR. The sample consists of about 430,000 clones, roughly 90% of them appearing once. The sample consisted of peripheral blood. The source of these receptors is a man between 18 and 29 years old with COVID-19, enrolled during active disease. CDR3s include the opening cysteine and the closing phenylalanine or tryptophan. D genes are given only for firm matches. A row's size may be missing; if present it is once, few, many or a size class.

d_call j_call v_call clone_size cdr3_aa cdr3_nt
TRBD2 TRBJ2-7 TRBV5-1 . CASSFSGSGGSSYEQYF TGCGCCAGCAGCTTTTCCGGTAGCGGGGGGAGCTCCTACGAGCAGTACTTC
. TRBJ2-7 TRBV6-1 . CASSEGGGAEQYF TGTGCCAGCAGTGAAGGGGGCGGGGCCGAGCAGTACTTC
TRBD1 TRBJ1-4 TRBV9 once CASSVASGQGNEKLFF TGTGCCAGCAGCGTGGCCTCGGGACAGGGTAATGAAAAACTGTTTTTT
. TRBJ2-7 TRBV7-2 . CASSLTGHGSYEQYF TGTGCCAGCAGCTTAACCGGACACGGGTCCTACGAGCAGTACTTC
. TRBJ2-5 TRBV6-5 . CASAYNEETQYF TGTGCCAGCGCCTATAATGAAGAGACCCAGTACTTC
. TRBJ2-7 TRBV5-6 . CASSLTGIGEQYF TGTGCCAGCAGCCTGACTGGAATCGGTGAGCAGTACTTC
TRBD1 TRBJ1-2 TRBV5-6 . CASSLVFGDYRGFGYTF TGTGCCAGCAGCTTGGTTTTCGGGGATTACAGGGGATTTGGCTACACCTTC
. TRBJ1-2 TRBV4-2 . CASLLNPGTNYGYTF TGTGCCAGCCTTCTTAACCCGGGTACCAACTATGGCTACACCTTC
. TRBJ1-5 TRBV15 . CATSRGGGSNQPQHF TGTGCCACCAGCAGAGGCGGGGGGAGCAATCAGCCCCAGCATTTT
. TRBJ1-1 TRBV2 . CASSESLTNTEAFF TGTGCCAGCAGTGAGAGTCTGACAAACACTGAAGCTTTCTTT
. TRBJ2-7 TRBV18 . CASSPGSEEQYF TGTGCCAGCTCACCAGGTTCAGAAGAGCAGTACTTC
TRBD1 TRBJ1-1 TRBV5-1 . CASSSGQVNTEAFF TGCGCCAGCAGCTCCGGACAGGTGAACACTGAAGCTTTCTTT
. TRBJ1-5 TRBV27 . CASSLSWGGDQPQHF TGTGCCAGCAGTTTATCGTGGGGAGGCGATCAGCCCCAGCATTTT
. TRBJ2-7 TRBV25-1 . CASSEFPDRNYEQYF TGTGCCAGCAGTGAATTCCCGGACAGAAACTACGAGCAGTACTTC
TRBD1 TRBJ1-5 TRBV7-8 . CASSWDRTTNQPQHF TGTGCCAGCAGCTGGGACAGGACGACCAATCAGCCCCAGCATTTT
TRBD1 TRBJ1-5 TRBV5-5 . CASSSQGAQPQHF TGTGCCAGCAGCTCGCAGGGGGCTCAGCCCCAGCATTTT
TRBD2 TRBJ2-3 TRBV6-5 once CASTGRLSTDTQYF TGTGCCAGCACCGGGAGGCTTAGCACAGATACGCAGTATTTT
. TRBJ2-2 TRBV7-6 . CASSSPRAGLNTGELFF TGTGCCAGCAGCTCCCCTCGGGCAGGGTTGAACACCGGGGAGCTGTTTTTT
. TRBJ1-3 TRBV27 . CASSSGHPGNTIYF TGTGCCAGCAGTTCCGGACATCCTGGAAACACCATATATTTT
. TRBJ2-4 TRBV5-1 . CASSLPGPKNIQYF TGCGCCAGCAGCTTGCCAGGGCCCAAAAACATTCAGTACTTC
. TRBJ1-2 TRBV5-4 once CASSWGGGVANYGYTF TGTGCCAGCAGCTGGGGGGGAGGGGTAGCTAACTATGGCTACACCTTC
. TRBJ2-1 TRBV10-1 . CASSEDRDNEQFF TGCGCCAGCAGTGAGGACAGAGACAATGAGCAGTTCTTC
TRBD1 TRBJ1-1 TRBV7-3 . CASGTGVNTEAFF TGTGCCAGCGGGACAGGGGTAAACACTGAAGCTTTCTTT